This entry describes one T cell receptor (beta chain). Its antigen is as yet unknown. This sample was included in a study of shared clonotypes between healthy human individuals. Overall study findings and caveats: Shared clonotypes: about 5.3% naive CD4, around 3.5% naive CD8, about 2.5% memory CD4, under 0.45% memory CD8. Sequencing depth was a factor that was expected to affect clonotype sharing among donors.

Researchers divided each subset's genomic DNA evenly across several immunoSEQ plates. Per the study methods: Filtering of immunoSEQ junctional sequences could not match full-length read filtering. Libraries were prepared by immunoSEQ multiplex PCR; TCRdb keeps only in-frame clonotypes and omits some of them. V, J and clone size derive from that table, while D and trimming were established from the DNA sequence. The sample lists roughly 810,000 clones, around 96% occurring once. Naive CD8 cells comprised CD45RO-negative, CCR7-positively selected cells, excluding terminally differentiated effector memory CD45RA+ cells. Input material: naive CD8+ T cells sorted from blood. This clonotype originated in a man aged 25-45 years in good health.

CDR3 in amino acids: CASAETSGNYEQYF. The CDR3 coding sequence is TGTGCCAGCGCTGAGACTAGCGGCAACTACGAGCAGTACTTC. The rearrangement links TRBV27 to TRBJ2-7; 9 bases match TRBD2. The V and J ends lost 8 bases and 3 bases, in that order; junction bases with no gene match: 8. The CDR3 length is 14 residues. CDR1 is MNHEY and CDR2 is SMNVEV in the germline V gene (reference sequence).